One sample yielded the 3 T cell receptor beta chains listed below, sequenced in a study of T cells after yellow fever vaccination. TCRdb called the 5' RACE reads again in MiXCR, with one record for every CDR3 protein. The sample lists some 390,000 distinct CDR3 sequences, 6% to 8% occurring once. The sample consisted of PBMCs, taken 5 days after the yellow fever booster vaccination. These receptors were taken from a man aged 25 to 45 who received the YFV17D yellow fever vaccine.

The chain links TRBV7-2 to TRBJ1-1; 9 positions agree with TRBD1. Germline trimming cut 5 bases from V and 6 bases from J; bases unmatched to any gene: 7. Germline-derived CDR1 and CDR2 are SGHTA and FQGNSA. The CDR3 covers 14 residues. The CDR3 region has the DNA TGTGCCAGCAGCCTCTGGGGACAGGGTTCTGAAGCTTTCTTT. It encodes CASSLWGQGSEAFF.

In its sample, this clonotype was seen a few times. CDR3 coding DNA: TGCAGTGCTAGACTGACGGGAGTGTCCTACAATGAGCAGTTCTTC. Amino acid sequence: CSARLTGVSYNEQFF. The chain couples TRBV20-1 to TRBJ2-1; a weak D match, TRBD2 (6 bases). From germline, CDR1 is DFQATT and CDR2 SNEGSKA (reference sequence). The CDR3 consists of 15 residues. The V and J ends lost 2 bases and 1 base respectively, with 12 bases between them.

This clonotype appeared a few times. The rearrangement links TRBV14 to TRBJ2-5; 8 positions agree with TRBD1. Trimming took 4 bases from V and 4 from J; bases not matched to a gene: 8. This CDR3 contains 15 residues. Germline V lookup: CDR1 SGHDN, CDR2 FVKESK. The CDR3 DNA reads TGTGCCAGCAGCCTTGGACAGGGAATGTTAGAGACCCAGTACTTC. Its protein is CASSLGQGMLETQYF.